The sequence of this T cell receptor beta chain was determined in a study of response to subunit inactivated influenza vaccine (dated by TCRdb to the late 2010s). Regarding the study in general: The study used deep quantitative T cell receptor repertoire profiling to track responses to a trivalent subunit inactivated influenza vaccine.

Beyond this particular receptor, the publication reports: It was suggested by the authors that each seasonal influenza vaccination may recruit only a limited number of new T cells.

Remarks on this clonotype: There is no known antigen for this receptor. No base-level quality is on record; no much larger clone is a single base apart.

V loses 6 bases, J loses 0 bases, and the germline ends lie 27 bases apart. Its CDR3 holds 20 amino acids, cysteine through phenylalanine. The retained sequence is limited to the CDR3, 60 bases, with the frame set at the first base. CDR1 LNHDA and CDR2 SQIVND are derived from the germline V gene (reference sequence). Preparation of the library involved RT-PCR. TCRdb shows the sequencer as Illumina HiSeq 2500. TCRdb ran its own pipeline on the public reads, namely fastp trimming at Q25 and MiXCR clone calling, and kept in-frame beta chains. Here each entry gathers all rows of one CDR3 protein and keeps the most common genes and DNA. Within this sample are over 750,000 distinct CDR3 sequences, with about 20% of them counted one time only. In total, the top ten clones hold roughly 10% of the sample.

The chain is encoded by TRBV19 joined to TRBJ2-1; the D gene identity is not certain. The TCR sequence derives from a man between 50 and 59 years old who received an inactivated influenza vaccine. Donor details come from another sample of the same person, matched by shared clones. The specimen comprised PBMCs from blood, sampled about 5 days after vaccination. The nucleotide sequence is given as TGTGCCAGTAGCCCTCGTCGGATGCGGCGTCGGGCTAGCTCCTACAATGAGCAGTTCTTC. Translated, it gives CASSPRRMRRRASSYNEQFF.